The next 26 T cell receptor beta chains were all read from a single sample in a study of OX40 agonist ivuxolimab in advanced cancers. The protocol was immunoSEQ multiplex PCR, while the TCRdb copy is restricted to in-frame clones and leaves out a portion. The sample contains some 76,000 clones, around 86% of which appear only once. Here the sequenced sample was CD4+ or CD8+ T cells sorted from blood, taken in a trial of the OX40 agonist ivuxolimab. The receptors here all came from an adult with an advanced solid tumor such as melanoma, head and neck, liver or kidney cancer.

The CDR3 loop is CAISEHLTGRSSGNTIYF. In DNA form, the CDR3 reads TGTGCCATCAGTGAGCACCTGACAGGTCGGAGCTCTGGAAACACCATATATTTT. The chain has TRBV10-3 and TRBJ1-3; D is perhaps TRBD1 (6 bases). Trimming removed 2 bases at V and 0 bases at J, with 17 bases between. CDR3 size: 18 residues. Germline V gene sequence: CDR1 ENHRY, CDR2 SYGVKD.

The chain links TRBV9 to TRBJ1-1; 11 bases are a match to TRBD1. With V trimmed by 6 bases and J by 4 bases, 11 bases remained unmatched. The CDR3 loop spans 16 amino acids. Germline V gene data show CDR1 as SGDLS and CDR2 as YYNGEE. The CDR3 loop reads CASTRTGGVEATEAFF. DNA for the CDR3: TGTGCCAGCACCCGGACAGGGGGCGTAGAGGCCACTGAAGCTTTCTTT.

V gene TRBV7-2 combines with J gene TRBJ2-3; D may match TRBD1 or TRBD2 (5 bases each). The V end was cut by 3 bases, the J end by 2 bases, with 12 bases between. From germline, CDR1 is SGHTA and CDR2 FQGNSA. The CDR3 spans 15 residues. The CDR3 sequence is CASSLGTPVTDTQYF. CDR3 coding DNA: TGTGCCAGCAGCTTGGGGACGCCAGTCACAGATACGCAGTATTTT.

The chain uses TRBV27 and TRBJ1-5; no clear D. The CDR3 length is 13 residues. V was shortened by 8 bases and J by 9 bases, with 17 bases between the two germline ends. Germline values: CDR1 MNHEY, CDR2 SMNVEV (reference sequence). This chain's CDR3 is CASAYRVSWPQHF. In DNA form, the CDR3 reads TGTGCCAGCGCTTATAGGGTGTCGTGGCCCCAGCATTTT.

The J gene is TRBJ2-2, the V gene TRBV6-4; either TRBD1 or TRBD2 may supply D (5 bases each). Germline CDR1 and CDR2: MRHNA and SNTAGT. The CDR3 has 17 amino acids. V was cut by 2 bases and J by 0 bases, with 13 bases left in between. CDR3 DNA sequence: TGTGCCAGCAGTGACCTAACCGGGACGACGAACACCGGGGAGCTGTTTTTT. Protein sequence: CASSDLTGTTNTGELFF.

The chain has TRBV28 and TRBJ1-2, with D possibly matching TRBD1 (6 bases). Germline V gene lookup returns CDR1 MDHEN and CDR2 SYDVKM. The V and J ends lost 6 bases and 2 bases respectively, with 10 bases between them. CDR3 length: 13 residues. CDR3 sequence: CASRPGQNYGYTF. The CDR3 coding sequence is TGTGCCAGCAGACCTGGACAGAACTATGGCTACACCTTC.

J is TRBJ1-2 and V is TRBV9, with 11 positions matching TRBD1. The junction had 6 bases not matched to a gene; V was cut back by 0 bases and J by 5 bases. CDR3 length equals 16 residues. Germline values: CDR1 SGDLS, CDR2 YYNGEE. The DNA for the CDR3 is TGTGCCAGCAGCGTAGGGACAGGGGGCGATGGTTATGGCTACACCTTC. Amino acid sequence: CASSVGTGGDGYGYTF.

The genes are TRBV14 and TRBJ2-3; D gene uncertain. Germline assignment: CDR1 SGHDN and CDR2 FVKESK. The CDR3 consists of 14 residues. The V end was cut by 4 bases, the J end by 4 bases, with 12 bases between. Here the CDR3 reads CASSLWAVADTQYF. The CDR3 coding sequence is TGTGCCAGCAGCCTATGGGCTGTAGCAGATACGCAGTATTTT. The whole variable domain, filled in from reference TRBV14 and TRBJ2-3, reads EAGVTQFPSHSVIEKGQTVTLRCDPISGHDNLYWYRRVMGKEIKFLLHFVKESKQDESGMPNNRFLAERTGGTYSTLKVQPAELEDSGVYFCASSLWAVADTQYFGPGTRLTVL.

A single count supports this clone. The chain recombines TRBV28 with TRBJ2-4; 7 bases align to TRBD1. The CDR3 is 16 residues long. Trimming at V came to 7 bases and at J to 2 bases, leaving 11 bases not matched to a gene. The V gene's germline CDR1 is MDHEN and CDR2 SYDVKM. The CDR3 bases are TGTGCCAGCAAAGACAGGGTCGGGCTAACCAAAAACATTCAGTACTTC. Protein sequence: CASKDRVGLTKNIQYF.

The V call is TRBV9, the J call TRBJ2-3; D gene ambiguous. The length of the CDR3 is 15 residues. Per the germline V gene, CDR1 is SGDLS and CDR2 is YYNGEE. Trimming left V 1 base short and J 3 bases short, with 12 bases between. CDR3 coding DNA: TGTGCCAGCAGCGTATTGTGGGGTGAGACAGATACGCAGTATTTT. Protein: CASSVLWGETDTQYF.

The chain carries TRBV18 and TRBJ1-3; 9 bases are shared with TRBD1. In germline, CDR1 is KGHSH, CDR2 LQKENI. With 0 bases clipped from V and 5 bases from J, the junction kept 2 bases outside the gene matches. The CDR3 has 15 amino acids. The CDR3 DNA reads TGTGCCAGCTCACCACCGGGACAGGGTAGAAACACCATATATTTT. It translates to CASSPPGQGRNTIYF.

The rearrangement joins TRBV6-1 to TRBJ2-7; weak D call: TRBD2 (7 bases). The germline gives CDR1 MNHNS, CDR2 SASEGT. This CDR3 has 15 residues. V lost 7 bases and J 2 bases, leaving 18 bases between the germline ends. CDR3 DNA sequence: TGTGCCAGCACTAGACTGGGGGGGGACACCTACGAGCAGTACTTC. As protein: CASTRLGGDTYEQYF.

CDR3 protein: CASRGTGGYEQYF. In DNA form, the CDR3 reads TGTGCCAGCAGGGGGACAGGGGGCTACGAGCAGTACTTC. The V gene is TRBV6-1, the J gene TRBJ2-7; 11 bases map to TRBD1. Germline loops: CDR1 MNHNS, CDR2 SASEGT. The ends lost 6 bases at V and 3 bases at J; junction bases unmatched: 1. CDR3 size: 13 residues.

To note about this clone: The sample holds other DNA sequences that translate to the same CDR3. The chain's CDR3 is CASSDQGETEAFF. The CDR3 coding sequence is TGCGCCAGCAGCGATCAGGGGGAGACTGAAGCTTTCTTT. The chain recombines TRBV10-2 with TRBJ1-1, with 7 bases that match TRBD1. The CDR3 contains 13 residues. From germline, CDR1 is WSHSY and CDR2 SAAADI. After removal of 6 bases from V and 5 bases from J, the junction contained 6 bases not matched to a gene.

This clone was detected once. The chain has TRBV28 and TRBJ1-3; D gene ambiguous. The CDR3 has 17 amino acids. Germline V gene lookup returns CDR1 MDHEN and CDR2 SYDVKM. V shed 3 bases and J shed 1 base, with 16 bases lying between them. The CDR3 nucleotides read TGTGCCAGCAGTTTCCGAGGTTATCGGGGATCTGGAAACACCATATATTTT. This sequence encodes CASSFRGYRGSGNTIYF.

The chain is built from TRBV6-5 and TRBJ1-5, with D tentatively TRBD1 (5 bases). The CDR3 contains 15 residues. With 10 bases removed from V and 2 bases from J, the gap between germline ends came to 18 bases. CDR1 is MNHEY, CDR2 SVGAGI, per germline. CDR3 sequence reads: CATRVLQTGNQPQHF. The CDR3 DNA reads TGTGCCACAAGGGTTCTCCAGACAGGCAATCAGCCCCAGCATTTT.

This rearrangement joins TRBV28 to TRBJ2-2; 7 bases match TRBD1. V lost 6 bases, J lost 6 bases, and 10 bases stayed unmatched. CDR3 length equals 15 residues. The germline V gene has CDR1 MDHEN and CDR2 SYDVKM. CDR3 coding DNA: TGTGCCAGCAGGCTCCCCAAGGGGGCCGCCGGGGAGCTGTTTTTT. Protein sequence: CASRLPKGAAGELFF.

This chain connects TRBV19 to TRBJ2-5; TRBD1 aligns across 8 bases. Trimming at V came to 10 bases and at J to 3 bases, leaving 10 bases not matched to a gene. This CDR3 region has 14 residues. CDR1 and CDR2 (germline): LNHDA, SQIVND (reference sequence). This CDR3 is CAKSVGQGKETQYF. The CDR3 DNA reads TGTGCCAAATCCGTTGGACAGGGTAAAGAGACCCAGTACTTC.

The chain uses TRBV10-3 and TRBJ1-1; tentatively, D is TRBD1 (5 bases). The germline CDR1 and CDR2 sequences are ENHRY and SYGVKD. Trimming removed 8 bases from V and 3 bases from J, with 13 bases in between. This CDR3 has 13 amino acids. The DNA for the CDR3 is TGTGCCATCTCCACCGGGGGGTACACTGAAGCTTTCTTT. Its protein product is CAISTGGYTEAFF.

The chain uses TRBV10-2 and TRBJ2-1; a possible D gene is TRBD2 (5 bases). V lost 0 bases to trimming and J lost 2 bases, with 11 bases between them. Germline assignment: CDR1 WSHSY and CDR2 SAAADI. The CDR3 consists of 16 residues. The CDR3 coding sequence is TGCGCCAGCAGTGAGTCGCACAGCGGAACCTACAATGAGCAGTTCTTC. Translated, it gives CASSESHSGTYNEQFF.

This clone was recorded only once. The gene calls are TRBV5-4 and TRBJ2-3, with D uncertain. Looked up from germline, CDR1 is SGHNT and CDR2 is YYREEE (reference sequence). Trimming took off 1 base at V and 0 bases at J, with 9 bases between the two ends. The CDR3 is 15 amino acids. CDR3 bases: TGTGCCAGCAGCTTGCGAATCGGGAGCACAGATACGCAGTATTTT. Translation gives CASSLRIGSTDTQYF. The variable domain in full, with the rest retrieved from reference TRBV5-4 and TRBJ2-3, is ETGVTQSPTHLIKTRGQQVTLRCSSQSGHNTVSWYQQALGQGPQFIFQYYREEENGRGNFPPRFSGLQFPNYSSELNVNALELDDSALYLCASSLRIGSTDTQYFGPGTRLTVL.

This chain links TRBV15 with TRBJ2-5; weak D call: TRBD1 (5 bases). The germline V gene has CDR1 LNHNV and CDR2 YYDKDF (reference sequence). Between the trimmed V and J ends, which lost 0 bases and 4 bases, there was a span of 18 bases. The CDR3 runs to 17 residues. In DNA, the CDR3 is TGTGCCACCAGCAGAGATCGGGCGCCAGGGATCGGAGAGACCCAGTACTTC. Protein product: CATSRDRAPGIGETQYF.

The CDR3 DNA follows: TGTGCCAGCAGCTTAGGAACGGGGGGGCGCACAGATACGCAGTATTTT. This translates into CASSLGTGGRTDTQYF. V gene TRBV7-9 combines with J gene TRBJ2-3; TRBD2 matches at 8 bases. Germline CDR1 reads SEHNR; CDR2 reads FQNEAQ (reference sequence). V gave up 1 base and J gave up 1 base; unmatched junction bases: 4. The CDR3 spans 16 residues.

The rearrangement uses TRBV10-2 and TRBJ2-1, with D perhaps TRBD1 (7 bases). Looked up from germline, CDR1 is WSHSY and CDR2 is SAAADI. The CDR3 spans 15 residues. Trimming cost V 5 bases and J 6 bases, with 17 bases left between them. The CDR3 loop is CASSRGGGTFNEQFF. The CDR3 nucleotides are TGCGCCAGCAGTAGAGGGGGCGGGACGTTCAATGAGCAGTTCTTC.

In this sample, this clone turned up once. The chain uses TRBV7-8 and TRBJ1-3; no clear D. V was trimmed by 1 base and J by 0 bases, leaving 7 bases between them. Germline values: CDR1 SGHVS, CDR2 FQNEAQ. This CDR3 is 15 amino acids long. The CDR3 nucleotides are TGTGCCAGCAGCTTAGGGGCGGTCTCTGGAAACACCATATATTTT. Its protein product is CASSLGAVSGNTIYF.

This chain connects TRBV5-5 to TRBJ2-2; unclear D gene. The CDR3 contains 15 residues. The germline V gene has CDR1 SGHKS and CDR2 YYEKEE (reference sequence). Trimming cost V 1 base and J 0 bases, with 7 bases left between them. The CDR3 here is CASSLSLTNTGELFF. The CDR3, as DNA: TGTGCCAGCAGCTTGTCGCTGACGAACACCGGGGAGCTGTTTTTT.